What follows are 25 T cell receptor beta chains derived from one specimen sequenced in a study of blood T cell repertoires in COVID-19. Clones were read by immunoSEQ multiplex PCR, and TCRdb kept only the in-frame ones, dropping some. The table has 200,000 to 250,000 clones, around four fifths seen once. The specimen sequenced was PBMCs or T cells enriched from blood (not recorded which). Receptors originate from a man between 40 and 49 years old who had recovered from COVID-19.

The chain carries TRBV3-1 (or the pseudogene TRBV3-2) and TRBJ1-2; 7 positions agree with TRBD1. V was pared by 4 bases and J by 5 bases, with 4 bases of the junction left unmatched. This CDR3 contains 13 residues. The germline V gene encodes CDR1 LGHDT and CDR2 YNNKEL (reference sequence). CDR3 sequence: CASSLRGFYGYTF. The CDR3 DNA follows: TGTGCCAGCAGCCTCAGGGGGTTTTATGGCTACACCTTC.

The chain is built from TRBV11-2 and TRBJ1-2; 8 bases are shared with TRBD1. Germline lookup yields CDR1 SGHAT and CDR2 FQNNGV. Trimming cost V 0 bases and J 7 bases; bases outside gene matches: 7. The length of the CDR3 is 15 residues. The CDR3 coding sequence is TGTGCCAGCAGCTTAGATAGGCAGGGGGCCGTTGGCTACACCTTC. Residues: CASSLDRQGAVGYTF.

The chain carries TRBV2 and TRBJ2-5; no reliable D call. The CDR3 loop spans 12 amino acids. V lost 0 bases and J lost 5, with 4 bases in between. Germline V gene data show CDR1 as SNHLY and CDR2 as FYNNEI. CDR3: CASSEARETQYF. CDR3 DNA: TGTGCCAGCAGTGAAGCGAGGGAGACCCAGTACTTC.

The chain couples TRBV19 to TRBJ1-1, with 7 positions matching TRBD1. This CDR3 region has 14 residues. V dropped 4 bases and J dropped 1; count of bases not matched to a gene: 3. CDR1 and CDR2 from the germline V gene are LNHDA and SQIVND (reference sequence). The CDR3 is CASSTRGQNTEAFF. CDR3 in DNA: TGTGCCAGTAGTACGAGGGGGCAGAACACTGAAGCTTTCTTT.

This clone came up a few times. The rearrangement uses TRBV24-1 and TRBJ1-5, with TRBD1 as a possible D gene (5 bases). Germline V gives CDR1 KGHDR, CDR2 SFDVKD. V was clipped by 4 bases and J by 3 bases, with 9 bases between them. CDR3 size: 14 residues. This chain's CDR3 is CATSDRQLNQPQHF. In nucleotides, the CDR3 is TGTGCCACCAGTGACCGACAGCTCAATCAGCCCCAGCATTTT.

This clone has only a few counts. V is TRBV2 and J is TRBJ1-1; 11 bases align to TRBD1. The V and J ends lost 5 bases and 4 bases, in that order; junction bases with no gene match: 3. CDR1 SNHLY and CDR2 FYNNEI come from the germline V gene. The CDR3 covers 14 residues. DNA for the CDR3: TGTGCCAGCAGTTGGACAGGGGGCACCACTGAAGCTTTCTTT. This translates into CASSWTGGTTEAFF.

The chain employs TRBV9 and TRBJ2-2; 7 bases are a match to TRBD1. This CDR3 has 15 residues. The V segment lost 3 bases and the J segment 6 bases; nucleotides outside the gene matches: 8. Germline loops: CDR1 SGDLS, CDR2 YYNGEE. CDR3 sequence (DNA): TGTGCCAGCAGCGGGGGACAGCCTACTCCCGGGGAGCTGTTTTTT. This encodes CASSGGQPTPGELFF.

CDR3 amino acids: CASSLIGTGGLNSPLHF. Written as DNA, the CDR3 is TGTGCCAGCAGTTTAATAGGCACAGGGGGCCTTAATTCACCCCTCCACTTT. V usage is TRBV11-2 and J usage is TRBJ1-6; 9 positions agree with TRBD1. Germline V CDR1 and CDR2: SGHAT, FQNNGV. The CDR3 runs to 17 residues. V gave up 6 bases and J gave up 6 bases; unmatched junction bases: 12.

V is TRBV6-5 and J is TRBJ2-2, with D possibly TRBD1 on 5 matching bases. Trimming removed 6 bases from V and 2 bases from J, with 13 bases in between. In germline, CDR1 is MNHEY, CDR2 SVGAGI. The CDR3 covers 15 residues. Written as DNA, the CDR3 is TGTGCCAGCAGAGCCCCTCAGGGTAACACCGGGGAGCTGTTTTTT. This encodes CASRAPQGNTGELFF.

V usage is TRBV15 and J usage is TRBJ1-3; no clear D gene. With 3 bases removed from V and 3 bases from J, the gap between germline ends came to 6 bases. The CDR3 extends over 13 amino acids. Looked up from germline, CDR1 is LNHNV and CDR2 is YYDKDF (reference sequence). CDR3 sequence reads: CATSRGLGNTIYF. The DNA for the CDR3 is TGTGCCACCAGCAGGGGCCTTGGAAACACCATATATTTT.

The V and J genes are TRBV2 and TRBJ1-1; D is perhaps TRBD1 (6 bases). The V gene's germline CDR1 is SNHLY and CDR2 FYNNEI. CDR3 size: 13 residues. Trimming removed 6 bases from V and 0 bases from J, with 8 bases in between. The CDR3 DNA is TGTGCCAGCAGAGACAGGATGAACACTGAAGCTTTCTTT. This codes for CASRDRMNTEAFF.

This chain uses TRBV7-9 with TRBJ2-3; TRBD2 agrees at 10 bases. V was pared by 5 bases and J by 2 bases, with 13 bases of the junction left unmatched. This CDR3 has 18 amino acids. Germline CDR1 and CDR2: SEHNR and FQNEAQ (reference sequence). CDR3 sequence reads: CASSPGSQRGGYTDTQYF. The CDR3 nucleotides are TGTGCCAGCAGCCCAGGTAGCCAGCGGGGGGGCTACACAGATACGCAGTATTTT.

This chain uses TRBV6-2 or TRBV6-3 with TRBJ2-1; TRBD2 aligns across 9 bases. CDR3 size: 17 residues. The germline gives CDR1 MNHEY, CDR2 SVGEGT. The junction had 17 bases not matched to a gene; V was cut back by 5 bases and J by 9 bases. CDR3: CASSPTSGTIQIGEQFF. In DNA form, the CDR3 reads TGTGCCAGCAGTCCGACTAGCGGCACAATACAAATAGGTGAGCAGTTCTTC.

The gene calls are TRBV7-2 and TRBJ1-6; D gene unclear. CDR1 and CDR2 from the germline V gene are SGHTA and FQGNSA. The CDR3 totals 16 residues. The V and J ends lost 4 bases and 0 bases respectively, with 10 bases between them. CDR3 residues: CASSSPINSYNSPLHF. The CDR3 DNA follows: TGTGCCAGCAGCTCCCCTATAAACTCCTATAATTCACCCCTCCACTTT.

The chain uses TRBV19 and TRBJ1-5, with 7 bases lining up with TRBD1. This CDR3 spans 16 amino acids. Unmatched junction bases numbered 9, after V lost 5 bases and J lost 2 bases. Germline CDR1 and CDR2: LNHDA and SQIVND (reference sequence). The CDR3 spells CASSLRTGDGNQPQHF. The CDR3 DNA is TGTGCCAGTAGTTTGCGAACAGGGGATGGCAATCAGCCCCAGCATTTT.

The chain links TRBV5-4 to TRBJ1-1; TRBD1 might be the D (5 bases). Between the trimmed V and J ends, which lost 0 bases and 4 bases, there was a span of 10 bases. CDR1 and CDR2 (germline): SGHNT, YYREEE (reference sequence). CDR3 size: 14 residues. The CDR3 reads CASSLDGGSTEAFF. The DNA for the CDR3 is TGTGCCAGCAGCTTGGATGGGGGGAGCACTGAAGCTTTCTTT. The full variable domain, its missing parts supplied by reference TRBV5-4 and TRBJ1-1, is ETGVTQSPTHLIKTRGQQVTLRCSSQSGHNTVSWYQQALGQGPQFIFQYYREEENGRGNFPPRFSGLQFPNYSSELNVNALELDDSALYLCASSLDGGSTEAFFGQGTRLTVV.

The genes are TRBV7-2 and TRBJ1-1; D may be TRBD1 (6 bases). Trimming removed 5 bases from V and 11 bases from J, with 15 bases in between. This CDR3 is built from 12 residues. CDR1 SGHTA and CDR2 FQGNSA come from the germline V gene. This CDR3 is CASSVQGSGAFF. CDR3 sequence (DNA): TGTGCCAGCAGCGTGCAGGGGTCGGGGGCTTTCTTT.

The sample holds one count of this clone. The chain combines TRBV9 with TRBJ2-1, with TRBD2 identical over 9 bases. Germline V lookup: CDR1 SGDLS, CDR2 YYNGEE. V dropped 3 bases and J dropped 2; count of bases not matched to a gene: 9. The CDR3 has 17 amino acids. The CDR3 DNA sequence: TGTGCCAGCAGCGAGATGGGACTAGCCGAAACCTACAATGAGCAGTTCTTC. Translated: CASSEMGLAETYNEQFF.

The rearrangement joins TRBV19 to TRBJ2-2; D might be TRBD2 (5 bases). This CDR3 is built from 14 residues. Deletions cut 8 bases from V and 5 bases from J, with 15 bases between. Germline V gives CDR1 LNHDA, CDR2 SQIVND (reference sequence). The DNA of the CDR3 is TGTGCCAGTGATCCTCGCGGCGGGACCGGGGAGCTGTTTTTT. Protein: CASDPRGGTGELFF.

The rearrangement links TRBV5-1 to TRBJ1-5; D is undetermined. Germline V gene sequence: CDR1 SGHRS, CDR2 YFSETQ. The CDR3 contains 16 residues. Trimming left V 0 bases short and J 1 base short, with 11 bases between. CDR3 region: CASSLGPLGSNQPQHF. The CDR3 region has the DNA TGCGCCAGCAGCTTGGGTCCCCTCGGGAGCAATCAGCCCCAGCATTTT.

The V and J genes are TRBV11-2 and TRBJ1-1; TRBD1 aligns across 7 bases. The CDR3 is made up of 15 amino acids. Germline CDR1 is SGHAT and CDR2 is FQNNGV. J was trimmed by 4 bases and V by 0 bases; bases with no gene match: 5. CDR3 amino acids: CASSLDARGATEAFF. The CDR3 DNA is TGTGCCAGCAGCTTAGATGCCAGGGGGGCCACTGAAGCTTTCTTT.

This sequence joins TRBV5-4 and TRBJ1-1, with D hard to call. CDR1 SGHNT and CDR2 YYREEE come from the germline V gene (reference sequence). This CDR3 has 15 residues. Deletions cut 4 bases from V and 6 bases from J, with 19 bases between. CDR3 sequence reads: CASSPTWAEASEAFF. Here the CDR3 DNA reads TGTGCCAGCAGCCCAACTTGGGCCGAAGCCTCTGAAGCTTTCTTT.

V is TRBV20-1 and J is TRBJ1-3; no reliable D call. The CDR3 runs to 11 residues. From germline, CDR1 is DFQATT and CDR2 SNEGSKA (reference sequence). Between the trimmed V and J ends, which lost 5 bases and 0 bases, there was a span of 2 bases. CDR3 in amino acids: CSALSGNTIYF. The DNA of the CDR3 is TGCAGTGCTCTCTCTGGAAACACCATATATTTT.

CDR3: CASRGGGNQPQHF. For the CDR3, the DNA is TGTGCCAGCAGGGGAGGGGGCAATCAGCCCCAGCATTTT. The rearrangement joins TRBV28 to TRBJ1-5; a weak D match, TRBD1 (5 bases). CDR3 size: 13 residues. CDR1 and CDR2 (germline): MDHEN, SYDVKM. Trimming took off 6 bases at V and 2 bases at J, with 8 bases between the two ends. The full variable domain, its missing parts supplied by reference TRBV28 and TRBJ1-5, is DVKVTQSSRYLVKRTGEKVFLECVQDMDHENMFWYRQDPGLGLRLIYFSYDVKMKEKGDIPEGYSVSREKKERFSLILESASTNQTSMYLCASRGGGNQPQHFGDGTRLSIL.

CDR3 region: CASSHGANQPQHF. The CDR3 coding sequence is TGTGCCAGCAGCCATGGGGCCAATCAGCCCCAGCATTTT. The rearrangement links TRBV7-3 to TRBJ1-5; perhaps TRBD1 as D (5 bases). Between the trimmed V and J ends, which lost 5 bases and 3 bases, there was a span of 8 bases. The CDR3 length is 13 residues. Germline CDR1 reads SGHTA; CDR2 reads FQGTGA. The complete variable domain, with remaining parts taken from reference TRBV7-3 and TRBJ1-5, reads GAGVSQTPSNKVTEKGKYVELRCDPISGHTALYWYRQSLGQGPEFLIYFQGTGAADDSGLPNDRFFAVRPEGSVSTLKIQRTERGDSAVYLCASSHGANQPQHFGDGTRLSIL.